The clone carrying this TCR beta chain was seen a handful of times. Its antigen remains unknown. The study sequenced cultured CD4+ T cell DNA using the Oncomine TCR Beta short-read assay. Cultures of CD4+ T cells served as the source for extracting genomic DNA. TCRdb redid the calling of the PCR reads with MiXCR, one entry per CDR3 protein. This sample yields 6,500 to 8,000 distinct CDR3 sequences, of which around 35% are seen a single time; about 35% belongs to the top ten. Stated treatment: roughly 10-day PBMC culture with coronavirus spike peptide pools or control peptides (ViraFEST assay). Unexposed donor CD4+ T cells predated the COVID-19 pandemic, collected 2011-2018. Under the ViraFEST approach, antigen-specific T cells were expanded with peptide pools and TCRs subsequently sequenced. Researchers grew the cells for 9 to 11 days and then pulled out CD4+ T cells by negative selection. Available cell numbers determined whether unexposed-donor CD4+ T cells were probed with SARS-CoV-2 S/N and four cold-coronavirus spikes.

Trimming left V 2 bases short and J 6 bases short, with 11 bases between. The CDR3 consists of 15 residues. Germline V gene sequence: CDR1 MDHEN, CDR2 SYDVKM. The record originates from a study of vaccination and CD4 T cells after COVID-19. The chain links TRBV28 to TRBJ1-6; D possibly corresponds to TRBD1 (6 bases). Sequences were obtained from CD4+ T cells from blood, cultured in vitro. The clonotype was recovered from a human donor in good health. CDR3 sequence reads: CASSLAGVGNSPLHF. DNA of the CDR3: TGTGCCAGCAGTTTAGCAGGGGTAGGTAATTCACCCCTCCACTTT.